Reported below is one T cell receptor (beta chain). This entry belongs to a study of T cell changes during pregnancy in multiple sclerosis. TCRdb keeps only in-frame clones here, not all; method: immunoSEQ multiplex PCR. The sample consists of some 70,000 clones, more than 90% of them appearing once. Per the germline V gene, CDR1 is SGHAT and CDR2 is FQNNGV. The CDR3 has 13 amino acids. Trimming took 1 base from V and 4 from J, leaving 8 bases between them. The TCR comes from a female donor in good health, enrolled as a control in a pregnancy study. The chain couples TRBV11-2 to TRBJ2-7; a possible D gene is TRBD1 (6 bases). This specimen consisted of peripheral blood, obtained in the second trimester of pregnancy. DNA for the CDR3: TGTGCCAGCAGCTTAGGAGGGGGATACGAGCAGTACTTC. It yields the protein CASSLGGGYEQYF.